The T cell receptor (beta chain) under discussion was sequenced for a study of identical twins. Overall study findings and caveats: Cross-sectional statistical analysis was relied on for the conclusions, without the same donors being followed.

Regarding this clonotype: Antigen specificity is unknown.

Template switching, a step in the protocol, added a universal primer site, and cDNA carried unique molecular identifiers. TCRdb re-called the 5' RACE reads through MiXCR, storing one row per CDR3 protein. Among roughly 230,000 distinct CDR3 sequences, about 8.9% were seen once, and the ten largest hold less than 4%. Looked up from germline, CDR1 is SNHLY and CDR2 is FYNNEI. The CDR3 is 16 amino acids. V was cut by 1 base and J by 3 bases, with 16 bases left in between. The same data also went into a second study, on yellow fever vaccine responses in identical twins.

The chain uses TRBV2 and TRBJ2-7; D might be TRBD1 (6 bases). The sample consisted of CD8+ T cells sorted from blood. The sequence came from a woman aged 18-29 years in good health. CDR3 in DNA: TGTGCCAGCAGTGAAGGGATAGCAGGGGCCCTCTACGAGCAGTACTTC. Translated, it gives CASSEGIAGALYEQYF.